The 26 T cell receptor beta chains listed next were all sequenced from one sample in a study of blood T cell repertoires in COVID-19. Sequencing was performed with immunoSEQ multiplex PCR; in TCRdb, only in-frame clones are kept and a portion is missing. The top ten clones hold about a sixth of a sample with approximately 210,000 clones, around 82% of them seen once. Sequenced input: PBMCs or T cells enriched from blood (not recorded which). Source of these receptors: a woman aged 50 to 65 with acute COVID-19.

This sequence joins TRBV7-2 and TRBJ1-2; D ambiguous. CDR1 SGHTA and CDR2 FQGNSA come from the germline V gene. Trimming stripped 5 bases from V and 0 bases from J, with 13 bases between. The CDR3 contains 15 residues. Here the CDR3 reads CASSPQGGPNYGYTF. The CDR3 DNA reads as TGTGCCAGCAGCCCTCAAGGTGGGCCTAACTATGGCTACACCTTC.

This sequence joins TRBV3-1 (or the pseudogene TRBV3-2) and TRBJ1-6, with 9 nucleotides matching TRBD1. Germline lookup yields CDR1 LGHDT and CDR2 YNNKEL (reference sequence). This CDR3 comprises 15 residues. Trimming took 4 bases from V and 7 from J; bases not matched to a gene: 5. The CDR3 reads CASSPLGQGNSPLHF. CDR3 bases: TGTGCCAGCAGCCCTCTAGGACAGGGGAATTCACCCCTCCACTTT.

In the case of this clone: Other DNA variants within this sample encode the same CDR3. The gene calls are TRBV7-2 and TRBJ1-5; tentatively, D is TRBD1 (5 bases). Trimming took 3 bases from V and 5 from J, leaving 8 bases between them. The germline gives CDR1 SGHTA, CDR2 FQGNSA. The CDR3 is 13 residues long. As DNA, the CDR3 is TGTGCCAGCAGCTTCAAAGGGGATCAGCCCCAGCATTTT. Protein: CASSFKGDQPQHF.

CDR3 DNA sequence: TGTGCCAGCAGCTTACAGGGGGTCAATTCACCCCTCCACTTT. Its translation: CASSLQGVNSPLHF. The genes are TRBV7-2 and TRBJ1-6; TRBD1 aligns across 7 bases. The CDR3 runs to 14 residues. Germline CDR1 is SGHTA and CDR2 is FQGNSA. The trim removed 2 bases at V and 7 bases at J, leaving 2 bases unmatched.

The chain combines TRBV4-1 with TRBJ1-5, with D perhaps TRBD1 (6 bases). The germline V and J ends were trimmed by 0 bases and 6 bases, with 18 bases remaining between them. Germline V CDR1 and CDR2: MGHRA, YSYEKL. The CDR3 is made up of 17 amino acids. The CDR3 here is CASSQDEGSAGAQPQHF. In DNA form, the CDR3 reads TGCGCCAGCAGCCAAGATGAAGGATCGGCGGGGGCTCAGCCCCAGCATTTT.

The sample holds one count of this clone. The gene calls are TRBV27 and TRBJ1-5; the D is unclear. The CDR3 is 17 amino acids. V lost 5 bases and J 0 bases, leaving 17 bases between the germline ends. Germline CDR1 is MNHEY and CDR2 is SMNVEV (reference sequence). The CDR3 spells CASSKKTNKNSNQPQHF. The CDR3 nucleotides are TGTGCCAGCAGTAAAAAGACAAACAAAAATAGCAATCAGCCCCAGCATTTT.

CDR3 bases: TGCGCCAGCAGCTTGGTCGGGCGGGACCCCGGGGAGCTGTTTTTT. This sequence encodes CASSLVGRDPGELFF. The V and J genes are TRBV5-1 and TRBJ2-2, with D perhaps TRBD2 (6 bases). V lost 0 bases and J 6 bases, leaving 12 bases between the germline ends. From germline, CDR1 is SGHRS and CDR2 YFSETQ. There are 15 residues in the CDR3.

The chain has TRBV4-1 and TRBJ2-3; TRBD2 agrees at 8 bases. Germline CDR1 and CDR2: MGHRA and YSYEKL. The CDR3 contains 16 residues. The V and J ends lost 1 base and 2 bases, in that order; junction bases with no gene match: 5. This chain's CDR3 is CASSQAAGALTDTQYF. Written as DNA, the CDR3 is TGCGCCAGCAGCCAAGCAGCGGGGGCCCTCACAGATACGCAGTATTTT.

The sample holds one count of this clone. The CDR3 reads CASTWTGNSPLHF. The CDR3 DNA sequence: TGTGCCAGCACTTGGACAGGGAATTCACCCCTCCACTTT. The chain carries TRBV27 and TRBJ1-6; 8 bases fit TRBD1. Germline lookup yields CDR1 MNHEY and CDR2 SMNVEV (reference sequence). The ends lost 7 bases at V and 7 bases at J; junction bases unmatched: 3. CDR3 length equals 13 residues.

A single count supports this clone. DNA of the CDR3: TGTGCCAGCAGCCCTTTATCTCCGGGCTACGAGCAGTACGTC. This encodes CASSPLSPGYEQYV. The rearrangement uses TRBV7-9 and TRBJ2-7; D ambiguous. Between the trimmed V and J ends, which lost 5 bases and 3 bases, there was a span of 14 bases. The V gene's germline CDR1 is SEHNR and CDR2 FQNEAQ (reference sequence). The CDR3 extends over 14 amino acids.

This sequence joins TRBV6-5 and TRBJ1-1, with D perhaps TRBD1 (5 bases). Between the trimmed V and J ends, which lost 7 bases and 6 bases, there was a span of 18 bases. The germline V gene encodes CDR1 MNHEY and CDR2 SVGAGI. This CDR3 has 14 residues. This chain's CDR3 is CASTRWGESAEAFF. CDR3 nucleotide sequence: TGTGCCAGCACCCGATGGGGGGAATCGGCTGAAGCTTTCTTT.

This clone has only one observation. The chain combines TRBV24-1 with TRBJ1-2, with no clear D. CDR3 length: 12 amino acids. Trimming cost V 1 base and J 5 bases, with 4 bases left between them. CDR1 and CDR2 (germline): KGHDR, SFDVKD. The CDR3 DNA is TGTGCCACCAGTGATTTTTCGTATGGCTACACCTTC. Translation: CATSDFSYGYTF.

CDR3 nucleotides: TGTGCCAGCAGCCGGACTAGCGGGGGGGGAACTAGCACAGATACGCAGTATTTT. Amino acids: CASSRTSGGGTSTDTQYF. This rearrangement joins TRBV3-1 (or the pseudogene TRBV3-2) to TRBJ2-3, with 15 nucleotides matching TRBD2. The V and J ends lost 4 bases and 0 bases, in that order; junction bases with no gene match: 5. This CDR3 spans 18 amino acids. Germline CDR1 reads LGHDT; CDR2 reads YNNKEL (reference sequence).

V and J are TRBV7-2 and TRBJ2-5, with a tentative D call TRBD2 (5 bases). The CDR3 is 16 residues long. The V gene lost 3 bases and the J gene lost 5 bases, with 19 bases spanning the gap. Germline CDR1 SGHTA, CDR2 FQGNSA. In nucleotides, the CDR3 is TGTGCCAGCAGCTTGGCGTGGACTTCACAAGGGGAGACCCAGTACTTC. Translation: CASSLAWTSQGETQYF.

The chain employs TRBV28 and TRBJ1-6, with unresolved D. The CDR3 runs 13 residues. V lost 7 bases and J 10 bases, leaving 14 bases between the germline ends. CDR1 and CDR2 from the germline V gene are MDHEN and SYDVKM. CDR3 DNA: TGTGCCAGCACCTTAGCGGAGGGCTCACCCCTCCACTTT. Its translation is CASTLAEGSPLHF.

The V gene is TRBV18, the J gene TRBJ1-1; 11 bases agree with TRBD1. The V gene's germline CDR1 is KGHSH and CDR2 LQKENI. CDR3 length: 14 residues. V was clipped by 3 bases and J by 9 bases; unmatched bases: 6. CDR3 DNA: TGTGCCAGCTCACCGATGGACAGGGGGCTTCAAGCTTTCTTT. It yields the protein CASSPMDRGLQAFF.

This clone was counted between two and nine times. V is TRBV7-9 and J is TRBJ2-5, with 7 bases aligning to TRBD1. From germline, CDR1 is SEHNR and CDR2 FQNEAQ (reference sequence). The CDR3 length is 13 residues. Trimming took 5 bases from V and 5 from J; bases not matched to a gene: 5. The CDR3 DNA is TGTGCCAGCAGCCCGACAGGGCGGGAGACCCAGTACTTC. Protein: CASSPTGRETQYF.

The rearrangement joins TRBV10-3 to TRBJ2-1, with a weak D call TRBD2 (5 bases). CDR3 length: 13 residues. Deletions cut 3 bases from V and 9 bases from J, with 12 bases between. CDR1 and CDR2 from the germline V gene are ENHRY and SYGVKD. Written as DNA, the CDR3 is TGTGCCATCAGTGACCCTGACTACCTTGAGCAGTTCTTC. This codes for CAISDPDYLEQFF.

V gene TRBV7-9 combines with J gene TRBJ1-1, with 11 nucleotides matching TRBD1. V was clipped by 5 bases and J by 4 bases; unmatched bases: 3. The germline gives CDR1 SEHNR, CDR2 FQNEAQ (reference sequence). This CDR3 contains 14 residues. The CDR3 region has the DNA TGTGCCAGCAGCCAGGGGACAGGGGGCACTGAAGCTTTCTTT. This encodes CASSQGTGGTEAFF.

This chain's CDR3 is CASSPGTATNEKLFF. CDR3 DNA: TGTGCCAGCAGTCCCGGGACAGCAACTAATGAAAAACTGTTTTTT. The chain is built from TRBV27 and TRBJ1-4; TRBD1 agrees at 7 bases. The CDR3 length is 15 residues. Trimming removed 5 bases from V and 0 bases from J; junction bases left unmatched: 3. Germline V gives CDR1 MNHEY, CDR2 SMNVEV (reference sequence).

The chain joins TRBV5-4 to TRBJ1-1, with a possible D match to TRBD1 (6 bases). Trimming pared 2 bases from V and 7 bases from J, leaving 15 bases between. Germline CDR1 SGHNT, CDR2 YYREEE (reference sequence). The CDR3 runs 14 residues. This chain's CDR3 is CASSFQTGLGEAFF. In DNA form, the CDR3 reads TGTGCCAGCAGCTTCCAAACAGGGTTGGGTGAAGCTTTCTTT.

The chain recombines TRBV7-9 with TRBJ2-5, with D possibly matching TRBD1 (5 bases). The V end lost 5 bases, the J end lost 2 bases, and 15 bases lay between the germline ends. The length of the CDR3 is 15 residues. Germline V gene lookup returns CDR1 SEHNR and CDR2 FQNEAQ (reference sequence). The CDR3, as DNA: TGTGCCAGCAGCCTACGATCCCAGGGACAAGAGACCCAGTACTTC. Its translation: CASSLRSQGQETQYF.

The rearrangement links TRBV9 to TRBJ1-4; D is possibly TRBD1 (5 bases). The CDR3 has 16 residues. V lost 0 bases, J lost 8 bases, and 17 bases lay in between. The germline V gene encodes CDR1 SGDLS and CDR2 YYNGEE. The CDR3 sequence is CASSVDPGTWREKLFF. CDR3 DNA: TGTGCCAGCAGCGTAGATCCGGGGACTTGGAGAGAAAAACTGTTTTTT.

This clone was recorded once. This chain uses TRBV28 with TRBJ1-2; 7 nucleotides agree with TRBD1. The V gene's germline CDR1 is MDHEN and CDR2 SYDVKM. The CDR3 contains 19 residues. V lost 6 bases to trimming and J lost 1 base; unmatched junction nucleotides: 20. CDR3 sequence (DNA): TGTGCCAGCAGCCAAGGGGGCCCCGCAGGGGGAGGTATTAACTATGGCTACACCTTC. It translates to CASSQGGPAGGGINYGYTF.

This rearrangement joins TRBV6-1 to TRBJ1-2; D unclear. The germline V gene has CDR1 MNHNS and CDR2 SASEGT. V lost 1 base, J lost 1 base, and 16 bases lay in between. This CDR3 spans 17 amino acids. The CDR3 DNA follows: TGTGCCAGCAGTGAAGTAGGAGTCCCCCCCCATAACTATGGCTACACCTTC. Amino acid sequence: CASSEVGVPPHNYGYTF.

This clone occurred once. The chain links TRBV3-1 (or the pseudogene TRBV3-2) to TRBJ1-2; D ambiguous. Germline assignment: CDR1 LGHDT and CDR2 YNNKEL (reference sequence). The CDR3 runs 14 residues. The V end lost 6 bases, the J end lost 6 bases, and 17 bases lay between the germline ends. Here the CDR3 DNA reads TGTGCCAGCAGTCTTAATAGGAGGGATAATGGCTACACCTTC. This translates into CASSLNRRDNGYTF.